Reported below is one T cell receptor beta chain. The antigen remains undetermined. The data are from a study of cytotoxic CD8 clonotypes in ibrutinib-treated CLL. Study as a whole: Among the samples, the mean was roughly 260,000 productive templates and approximately 91,000 productive rearrangements. Study-level results: Sampling times (in sustained-remission versus progressing patients) were not the same. Clonality rose at ibrutinib response, held steady in sustained remission, and fell toward baseline at progression.

The method was immunoSEQ multiplex PCR; TCRdb's version includes in-frame clones alone and lacks a portion of them. The table shows roughly 330,000 clones, with 67% occurring only once. Germline trimming cut 0 bases from V and 4 bases from J; bases unmatched to any gene: 0. This CDR3 region has 13 residues. Germline assignment: CDR1 SNHLY and CDR2 FYNNEI. The clonotype originates from a human donor with chronic lymphocytic leukemia. Here the sequenced sample was PBMCs, taken after 36 months of ibrutinib treatment. This chain joins TRBV2 and TRBJ2-7; 7 bases map to TRBD1. CDR3 residues: CASSEAGQYEQYF. The CDR3 DNA sequence: TGTGCCAGCAGTGAAGCGGGACAGTACGAGCAGTACTTC. Using reference TRBV2 and TRBJ2-7 for the parts outside the CDR3, the full variable domain is EPEVTQTPSHQVTQMGQEVILRCVPISNHLYFYWYRQILGQKVEFLVSFYNNEISEKSEIFDDQFSVERPDGSNFTLKIRSTKLEDSAMYFCASSEAGQYEQYFGPGTRLTVT.